Each of the 28 T cell receptor beta chains below was sequenced from the same sample in a study of monozygotic twins with inflammatory bowel disease. No DNA is given; TCRdb re-called the 5' RACE reads and lists each CDR3 protein once. The sample table sets out 200,000 to 250,000 distinct CDR3 sequences. The specimen was blood. All receptors come from a human donor with ulcerative colitis or Crohn's disease, or a healthy co-twin of an affected twin (not recorded which).

This chain connects TRBV7-9 to TRBJ2-1; without DNA, the TCRdb call of TRBD2 cannot be checked. From germline, CDR1 is SEHNR and CDR2 FQNEAQ (reference sequence). This CDR3 has 16 amino acids. CDR3 residues: CASSPGLLSSYNEQFF.

J is TRBJ2-7 and V is TRBV2; as DNA is missing, the TRBD1 call by TCRdb cannot be tested. Germline values: CDR1 SNHLY, CDR2 FYNNEI. The CDR3 consists of 13 residues. The CDR3 reads CASSEVQGYEQYF.

This chain joins TRBV3-1 and TRBJ2-1; TCRdb reports TRBD1, a call that lacks DNA to check it against. The CDR3 loop spans 13 amino acids. From germline, CDR1 is LGHDT and CDR2 YNNKEL (reference sequence). Here the CDR3 reads CASSQGGGNEQFF.

The rearrangement uses TRBV5-4 and TRBJ1-1; there is no DNA to check the TCRdb D call of TRBD1. Germline CDR1 is SGHNT and CDR2 is YYREEE (reference sequence). CDR3 size: 14 residues. CDR3 in amino acids: CASSFGTMNTEVFF.

The rearrangement links TRBV20-1 to TRBJ2-2; with no DNA, the TCRdb D assignment of TRBD1 cannot be verified. CDR1 is DFQATT, CDR2 SNEGSKA, per germline (reference sequence). The CDR3 has 14 amino acids. The CDR3 protein is CSARGQGSTGELFF.

The CDR3 reads CASTNLIPPGNTIYF. V is TRBV7-6 and J is TRBJ1-3; TCRdb names TRBD1, which stays unverified in the absence of DNA. This CDR3 is 15 amino acids long. Germline values: CDR1 SGHVS, CDR2 FNYEAQ.

The chain uses TRBV7-9 and TRBJ1-4. Germline V gives CDR1 SEHNR, CDR2 FQNEAQ (reference sequence). The length of the CDR3 is 14 residues. The CDR3 sequence: CASSFTGGAEKLFF. The whole variable domain, remainder taken from reference TRBV7-9 and TRBJ1-4, is DTGVSQNPRHKITKRGQNVTFRCDPISEHNRLYWYRQTLGQGPEFLTYFQNEAQLEKSRLLSDRFSAERPKGSFSTLEIQRTEQGDSAMYLCASSFTGGAEKLFFGSGTQLSVL.

The chain joins TRBV11-2 to TRBJ2-6; the TRBD2 assignment by TCRdb is unverifiable without DNA. Looked up from germline, CDR1 is SGHAT and CDR2 is FQNNGV. The CDR3 runs 15 residues. CDR3: CASSPGGAGANVLTF.

The gene calls are TRBV20-1 and TRBJ1-5; TCRdb proposes TRBD1, but this gene call is untestable without DNA. Looked up from germline, CDR1 is DFQATT and CDR2 is SNEGSKA (reference sequence). The CDR3 is 15 amino acids. The chain's CDR3 is CSARVQGSGNQPQHF.

J is TRBJ1-5 and V is TRBV7-9; TCRdb's D gene call, TRBD1, goes unchecked for lack of DNA. The CDR3 is 14 residues long. The germline gives CDR1 SEHNR, CDR2 FQNEAQ (reference sequence). The CDR3 here is CASSQGQGGEPQHF.

The chain employs TRBV7-9 and TRBJ2-7; as DNA is missing, the TRBD2 call by TCRdb cannot be tested. The germline CDR1 and CDR2 sequences are SEHNR and FQNEAQ (reference sequence). The CDR3 length is 14 residues. CDR3 protein: CASSSSGGIYEQYF.

V is TRBV5-1 and J is TRBJ2-5; TCRdb gives TRBD1 as the D gene, but with no DNA this cannot be confirmed. This CDR3 contains 15 residues. CDR1 is SGHRS and CDR2 is YFSETQ in the germline V gene. CDR3 residues: CASSLAAGRGETQYF.

V usage is TRBV20-1 and J usage is TRBJ2-7. There are 12 residues in the CDR3. Germline V gene data show CDR1 as DFQATT and CDR2 as SNEGSKA (reference sequence). CDR3 in amino acids: CSARIGTHEQYF.

CDR3 amino acids: CASTKTESNTEAFF. The chain couples TRBV3-1 to TRBJ1-1. Germline CDR1 is LGHDT and CDR2 is YNNKEL (reference sequence). This CDR3 has 14 residues. Full variable domain (remainder filled in from reference TRBV3-1 and TRBJ1-1): DTAVSQTPKYLVTQMGNDKSIKCEQNLGHDTMYWYKQDSKKFLKIMFSYNNKELIINETVPNRFSPKSPDKAHLNLHINSLELGDSAVYFCASTKTESNTEAFFGQGTRLTVV.

The chain combines TRBV3-1 with TRBJ2-7; TCRdb proposes TRBD1, but this gene call is untestable without DNA. The CDR3 loop spans 13 amino acids. Germline V gives CDR1 LGHDT, CDR2 YNNKEL (reference sequence). The chain's CDR3 is CASSQQGTYEQYF.

The chain couples TRBV12-3 or TRBV12-4 to TRBJ1-5; lacking DNA, the TRBD1 call made by TCRdb goes unchecked. This CDR3 comprises 15 residues. Here the CDR3 reads CASNLGQPSNQPQHF.

The gene calls are TRBV5-1 and TRBJ2-5; TCRdb gives TRBD1 as the D gene, but with no DNA this cannot be confirmed. CDR3 length equals 15 residues. Looked up from germline, CDR1 is SGHRS and CDR2 is YFSETQ. The CDR3 sequence: CASSLGGRPGETQYF.

The V call is TRBV3-1, the J call TRBJ2-1; the TCRdb D gene call, TRBD2, has no DNA to confirm it. Germline V CDR1 and CDR2: LGHDT, YNNKEL (reference sequence). The CDR3 runs 15 residues. CDR3 sequence reads: CASSAWTSGNNEQFF.

The rearrangement links TRBV12-3 or TRBV12-4 to TRBJ2-1; TCRdb's assignment of TRBD1 cannot be checked, as there is no DNA. This CDR3 region has 15 residues. The CDR3 sequence is CASTSWGAGRHEQFF.

The rearrangement joins TRBV20-1 to TRBJ1-2; TCRdb's D gene call, TRBD1, goes unchecked for lack of DNA. From germline, CDR1 is DFQATT and CDR2 SNEGSKA (reference sequence). CDR3 length: 12 residues. The CDR3: CSCFGTVQGYTF.

This chain connects TRBV7-9 to TRBJ2-1. The CDR3 has 13 amino acids. The germline V gene has CDR1 SEHNR and CDR2 FQNEAQ (reference sequence). The CDR3 is CASSPPNSDEQFF.

The rearrangement uses TRBV7-9 and TRBJ1-5; TCRdb gives TRBD1 as the D gene, but with no DNA this cannot be confirmed. This CDR3 region has 17 residues. Germline V gene data show CDR1 as SEHNR and CDR2 as FQNEAQ (reference sequence). This CDR3 reads CASSLGTGDFGNQPQHF.

The J gene is TRBJ1-1, the V gene TRBV5-1; there is no DNA to check the TCRdb D call of TRBD1. Germline CDR1 is SGHRS and CDR2 is YFSETQ. CDR3 length: 14 residues. CDR3: CASSGRGGNTEAFF.

This chain joins TRBV20-1 and TRBJ2-2; TCRdb designates TRBD2, a call that cannot be tested without DNA. Germline V gene data show CDR1 as DFQATT and CDR2 as SNEGSKA (reference sequence). This CDR3 region has 16 residues. The CDR3 reads CSARGSGGQNTGELFF.

The V and J genes are TRBV20-1 and TRBJ2-1; TCRdb's assignment of TRBD1 cannot be checked, as there is no DNA. This CDR3 is built from 12 residues. Germline CDR1 and CDR2: DFQATT and SNEGSKA (reference sequence). The CDR3 reads CSADGTTNEQFF.

The chain links TRBV19 to TRBJ2-2; there is no DNA to check the TCRdb D call of TRBD1. Germline CDR1 LNHDA, CDR2 SQIVND (reference sequence). The length of the CDR3 is 15 residues. CDR3 sequence reads: CASRRQGGSTGELFF.

The chain uses TRBV6-6 and TRBJ1-6. The CDR3 is 13 residues long. Germline loops: CDR1 MNHNY, CDR2 SVGAGI (reference sequence). This chain's CDR3 is CAEQSSYNSPLHF.

The chain joins TRBV4-1 to TRBJ1-1. CDR1 MGHRA and CDR2 YSYEKL come from the germline V gene. The CDR3 runs to 16 residues. CDR3: CASTKSLGQFNTEAFF.